The clone carrying this T cell receptor beta chain turned up a few times. The target antigen is unknown. V shed 8 bases and J shed 6 bases, with 22 bases lying between them. The germline CDR1 and CDR2 sequences are SGHAT and FQNNGV. The CDR3 has 16 residues. The data are from a study of blood T cells in healthy people across ages. A sample-barcoded 5' primer and a J-beta primer mix were used in a second PCR of roughly 7 to 12 cycles. Each of the cDNA molecules was tagged by a template-switch adaptor with 12 random nucleotides. TCRdb processed the 5' RACE reads anew with MiXCR; each CDR3 protein has one entry. Of about 630,000 distinct CDR3 sequences in the sample, 20% to 25% are singletons; the top ten hold about 3.6%. Healthy individuals of Caucasian origin from Russia, aged about 6 to 95, served as donors. Each of the donors had roughly 10 milliliters of peripheral blood drawn into EDTA-treated Vacutainer tubes.

Study-level results: There were more naive CD4+ cells and higher diversity in long-lived donors than in aged donors.

V usage is TRBV11-2 and J usage is TRBJ2-2; D might be TRBD1 (6 bases). This TCR was sampled from a man in his sixties or seventies in good health. Sequenced material: blood. The chain's CDR3 is CASGIRNTGSSGELFF. For the CDR3, the DNA is TGTGCCAGCGGCATACGAAATACAGGGTCGTCCGGGGAGCTGTTTTTT.